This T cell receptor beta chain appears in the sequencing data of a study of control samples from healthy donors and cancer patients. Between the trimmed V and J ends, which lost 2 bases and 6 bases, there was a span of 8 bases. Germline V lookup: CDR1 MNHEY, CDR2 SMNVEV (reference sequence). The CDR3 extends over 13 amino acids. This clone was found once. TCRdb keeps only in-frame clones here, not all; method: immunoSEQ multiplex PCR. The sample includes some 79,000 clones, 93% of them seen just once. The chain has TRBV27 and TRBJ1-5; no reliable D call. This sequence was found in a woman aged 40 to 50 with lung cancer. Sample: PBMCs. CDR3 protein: CASSLDGFQPQHF. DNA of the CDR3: TGTGCCAGCAGTTTAGACGGGTTTCAGCCCCAGCATTTT.